The 18 T cell receptor beta chains reported below all come from one sample, sequenced in a study of cytomegalovirus exposure and HLA in healthy donors. Use of 60 Vbeta and 13 Jbeta primers characterized the PCR. Some clones are missing from TCRdb's copy, which holds only in-frame ones; the method was immunoSEQ multiplex PCR. This sample contains under 95,000 clones. Sequencing was performed on PBMCs. The receptors stem from a man in his late teens or twenties in good health and CMV-seropositive.

The chain recombines TRBV15 with TRBJ2-3, with 11 bases that match TRBD2. The CDR3 contains 17 residues. Per germline, CDR1 LNHNV and CDR2 YYDKDF (reference sequence). Germline trimming cut 0 bases from V and 2 bases from J; bases unmatched to any gene: 4. The CDR3 DNA reads as TGTGCCACCAGCAGAGACCTACTAGCGGGGGTCACAGATACGCAGTATTTT. Amino acid sequence: CATSRDLLAGVTDTQYF.

V gene TRBV7-8 combines with J gene TRBJ1-1, with 8 bases lining up with TRBD1. The CDR3 is made up of 15 amino acids. Germline values: CDR1 SGHVS, CDR2 FQNEAQ. The junction had 10 bases not matched to a gene; V was cut back by 5 bases and J by 5 bases. Written as DNA, the CDR3 is TGTGCCAGCAGCCCGGGGACAGGTGTGAGGACTGAAGCTTTCTTT. This encodes CASSPGTGVRTEAFF.

The V call is TRBV18, the J call TRBJ2-2; the D gene is possibly TRBD1 (5 bases). The ends were cut back, 5 bases at V and 3 bases at J, with 13 bases in the middle. Germline values: CDR1 KGHSH, CDR2 LQKENI. This CDR3 has 15 residues. The CDR3 region is CASSNQGADTGELFF. In DNA, the CDR3 is TGTGCCAGCTCAAACCAAGGGGCAGACACCGGGGAGCTGTTTTTT.

The gene calls are TRBV7-3 and TRBJ2-2, with D possibly being TRBD1 (6 bases). Looked up from germline, CDR1 is SGHTA and CDR2 is FQGTGA. This CDR3 is 15 amino acids long. V was trimmed by 4 bases and J by 5 bases, leaving 14 bases between them. CDR3 residues: CASSSLPGATGELFF. The CDR3 DNA reads TGTGCCAGCAGCTCCCTCCCAGGGGCTACCGGGGAGCTGTTTTTT.

V gene TRBV5-1 combines with J gene TRBJ1-1, with D uncertain. Germline V gene sequence: CDR1 SGHRS, CDR2 YFSETQ. CDR3 length equals 14 residues. V shed 1 base and J shed 4 bases, with 11 bases lying between them. The CDR3 coding sequence is TGCGCCAGCAGCTTGTGGACGGCGGGCACTGAAGCTTTCTTT. It is translated as CASSLWTAGTEAFF.

The rearrangement links TRBV7-9 to TRBJ2-3; the D is unclear. The CDR3 covers 16 residues. The V gene lost 0 bases and the J gene lost 2 bases, with 12 bases spanning the gap. Germline V gives CDR1 SEHNR, CDR2 FQNEAQ (reference sequence). The CDR3 DNA follows: TGTGCCAGCAGCTTAGCCTCGACTGATCTCACAGATACGCAGTATTTT. It specifies CASSLASTDLTDTQYF.

The chain uses TRBV18 and TRBJ1-4, with 7 nucleotides matching TRBD1. The CDR3 consists of 15 residues. Unmatched junction bases numbered 10, after V lost 4 bases and J lost 8 bases. Germline V lookup: CDR1 KGHSH, CDR2 LQKENI. The CDR3 DNA follows: TGTGCCAGCTCACTCCGACAGGGAGTCGCCGAAAAACTGTTTTTT. The encoded protein is CASSLRQGVAEKLFF.

V is TRBV7-9 and J is TRBJ2-7; D is undetermined. The germline gives CDR1 SEHNR, CDR2 FQNEAQ (reference sequence). The CDR3 length is 13 residues. Trimming cost V 3 bases and J 1 base, with 7 bases left between them. The CDR3, as DNA: TGTGCCAGCAGCTTCGAGGATTCCTACGAGCAGTACTTC. This sequence encodes CASSFEDSYEQYF.

The chain links TRBV4-1 to TRBJ2-3; TRBD2 is a possible D gene (6 bases). The ends were cut back, 1 base at V and 6 bases at J, with 11 bases in the middle. Germline CDR1 is MGHRA and CDR2 is YSYEKL. The CDR3 loop spans 14 amino acids. The CDR3 loop reads CASSQVAGTDTQYF. CDR3 nucleotides: TGCGCCAGCAGCCAAGTCGCCGGGACTGATACGCAGTATTTT.

The chain links TRBV6-1 to TRBJ2-7, with D possibly being TRBD2 (7 bases). With 7 bases removed from V and 2 bases from J, the gap between germline ends came to 18 bases. The CDR3 is 15 residues long. Per germline, CDR1 MNHNS and CDR2 SASEGT. This CDR3 is CASNGFRGAPYEQYF. In DNA, the CDR3 is TGTGCCAGCAACGGTTTTCGGGGGGCACCCTACGAGCAGTACTTC.

The chain joins TRBV19 to TRBJ1-1; no firm D call. Germline values: CDR1 LNHDA, CDR2 SQIVND (reference sequence). Between the trimmed V and J ends, which lost 4 bases and 4 bases, there was a span of 13 bases. This CDR3 is 14 amino acids long. The CDR3 protein is CASSKTGVRTEAFF. The CDR3 DNA sequence: TGTGCCAGTAGTAAGACGGGTGTCCGCACTGAAGCTTTCTTT.

The genes are TRBV28 and TRBJ2-7; 9 bases align to TRBD2. Losses at the gene ends were 8 bases for V and 5 bases for J; bases not matched to a gene: 13. The CDR3 sequence is 15 residues long. Per germline, CDR1 MDHEN and CDR2 SYDVKM. In nucleotides, the CDR3 is TGTGCCAGCGAGATCGTGGCGGGAGGGCAACACGAGCAGTACTTC. This encodes CASEIVAGGQHEQYF.

Written as DNA, the CDR3 is TGTGCCAGTAGTATAGGAGGCACCGGGGAGCTGTTTTTT. As protein: CASSIGGTGELFF. V is TRBV19 and J is TRBJ2-2; D gene uncertain. The CDR3 spans 13 residues. The ends were cut back, 1 base at V and 4 bases at J, with 4 bases in the middle. Germline V gives CDR1 LNHDA, CDR2 SQIVND (reference sequence).

V is TRBV5-1 and J is TRBJ2-1, with 11 bases identical to TRBD2. CDR1 is SGHRS, CDR2 YFSETQ, per germline. CDR3 size: 16 residues. V lost 2 bases to trimming and J lost 4 bases; unmatched junction nucleotides: 5. CDR3 loop: CASSFSSGGPYNEQFF. The CDR3 DNA reads as TGCGCCAGCAGCTTTTCTAGCGGGGGGCCTTACAATGAGCAGTTCTTC.

The V and J genes are TRBV28 and TRBJ2-3; TRBD2 agrees at 10 bases. This CDR3 has 17 residues. Germline CDR1 and CDR2: MDHEN and SYDVKM. The J segment lost 2 bases and the V segment lost 3 bases, leaving 8 bases of the junction unmatched. This chain's CDR3 is CASSFERGGRVTDTQYF. The CDR3 DNA reads TGTGCCAGCAGTTTCGAGCGGGGGGGCCGGGTCACAGATACGCAGTATTTT. The full variable domain, its missing parts supplied by reference TRBV28 and TRBJ2-3, is DVKVTQSSRYLVKRTGEKVFLECVQDMDHENMFWYRQDPGLGLRLIYFSYDVKMKEKGDIPEGYSVSREKKERFSLILESASTNQTSMYLCASSFERGGRVTDTQYFGPGTRLTVL.

The chain links TRBV30 to TRBJ1-1; no definite D call. The ends were cut back, 2 bases at V and 1 base at J, with 8 bases in the middle. Germline CDR1 GTSNPN, CDR2 SVGIG (reference sequence). CDR3 size: 13 residues. CDR3 protein: CAWSIEGNTEAFF. In DNA, the CDR3 is TGTGCCTGGAGTATCGAGGGGAACACTGAAGCTTTCTTT.

V usage is TRBV7-2 and J usage is TRBJ2-2, with 10 bases matching TRBD2. Germline V gene lookup returns CDR1 SGHTA and CDR2 FQGNSA. CDR3 size: 18 residues. Trimming took 4 bases from V and 3 from J; bases not matched to a gene: 11. CDR3 sequence: CASSSHGSGRGDTGELFF. For the CDR3, the DNA is TGTGCCAGCAGCTCCCACGGGAGCGGGAGGGGGGACACCGGGGAGCTGTTTTTT.

V is TRBV6-1 and J is TRBJ2-3, with D tentatively TRBD1 (6 bases). The CDR3 is made up of 13 amino acids. The germline gives CDR1 MNHNS, CDR2 SASEGT. V was clipped by 5 bases and J by 5 bases, with 11 bases between them. The CDR3 is CASSLEGGDTQYF. The CDR3 nucleotides read TGTGCCAGCAGTCTCGAAGGGGGAGATACGCAGTATTTT.